The 26 T cell receptor beta chains given below trace back to one sample, sequenced in a study of T-cell memory formation after mild COVID-19. From the 5' RACE reads, TCRdb called clonotypes with MiXCR, one entry per CDR3 protein. Of fewer than 350,000 distinct CDR3 sequences in the sample, around 8% were seen once. Source material: PBMCs or a T cell subset sorted from them (not recorded which). The receptors were sampled from a man aged 18 to 35 who had mild COVID-19 (a few samples of this study predate the infection). Cell type and time point are not known.

This clonotype was recorded a few times. The V and J genes are TRBV9 and TRBJ2-3, with a weak D call TRBD1 (6 bases). V gave up 6 bases and J gave up 6 bases, with 20 bases separating them. The CDR3 loop spans 15 amino acids. Germline V gene lookup returns CDR1 SGDLS and CDR2 YYNGEE. CDR3 amino acids: CASTVSRGMWDTQYF. The CDR3 coding sequence is TGTGCCAGCACGGTTAGCAGGGGAATGTGGGATACGCAGTATTTT. Combining the CDR3 with reference TRBV9 and TRBJ2-3 gives the whole variable domain DSGVTQTPKHLITATGQRVTLRCSPRSGDLSVYWYQQSLDQGLQFLIQYYNGEERAKGNILERFSAQQFPDLHSELNLSSLELGDSALYFCASTVSRGMWDTQYFGPGTRLTVL.

This clonotype was counted only a few times. The chain uses TRBV10-3 and TRBJ1-2; no clear D gene. CDR3 length: 13 amino acids. Germline CDR1 and CDR2: ENHRY and SYGVKD. The V end was cut by 11 bases, the J end by 2 bases, with 15 bases between. The CDR3: CAAQRTQNYGYTF. CDR3 DNA sequence: TGTGCCGCCCAGAGGACCCAGAACTATGGCTACACCTTC.

This clonotype was recorded a few times. The V gene is TRBV4-1, the J gene TRBJ2-1; D could derive from TRBD1 or TRBD2 (5 bases each). Germline CDR1 is MGHRA and CDR2 is YSYEKL. The V end was cut by 2 bases, the J end by 10 bases, with 18 bases between. CDR3 size: 15 residues. The CDR3 protein is CASSQLLGTIPEQFF. CDR3 sequence (DNA): TGCGCCAGCAGCCAACTCCTAGGGACCATCCCCGAGCAGTTCTTC.

In this sample, this clonotype turned up a few times. The chain couples TRBV5-1 to TRBJ2-5; 9 positions match TRBD1. The junction had 7 bases not matched to a gene; V was cut back by 3 bases and J by 4 bases. This CDR3 spans 15 amino acids. CDR1 and CDR2 (germline): SGHRS, YFSETQ. In DNA, the CDR3 is TGCGCCAGCAGCTCCGGGACAGGGAGGCGAGAGACCCAGTACTTC. Translated, it gives CASSSGTGRRETQYF.

This clonotype was observed many times. The rearrangement uses TRBV7-6 and TRBJ2-1; TRBD2 might be the D (5 bases). The V gene lost 1 base and the J gene lost 0 bases, with 16 bases spanning the gap. Looked up from germline, CDR1 is SGHVS and CDR2 is FNYEAQ. This CDR3 spans 18 amino acids. The CDR3 DNA follows: TGTGCCAGCAGCTTAGAAGCCCCGGGATCGAGCTCCTACAATGAGCAGTTCTTC. Translating gives CASSLEAPGSSSYNEQFF.

This clonotype has at least ten counts. The gene calls are TRBV29-1 and TRBJ2-7; D possibly uses TRBD1 or TRBD2 (5 bases each). Trimming took off 6 bases at V and 7 bases at J, with 22 bases between the two ends. The CDR3 is 14 amino acids. Germline V gene data show CDR1 as SQVTM and CDR2 as ANQGSEA. Here the CDR3 reads CSVRLEGTKVEQYF. Written as DNA, the CDR3 is TGCAGCGTCCGTCTCGAGGGGACCAAGGTGGAGCAGTACTTC.

This clonotype was found many times. The chain is built from TRBV6-2 or TRBV6-3 and TRBJ2-5; D is ambiguous. The ends were cut back, 5 bases at V and 3 bases at J, with 7 bases in the middle. From germline, CDR1 is MNHEY and CDR2 SVGEGT. The CDR3 runs 12 residues. This CDR3 reads CASSPTEETQYF. The CDR3 DNA reads TGTGCCAGCAGTCCAACGGAAGAGACCCAGTACTTC.

The chain joins TRBV20-1 to TRBJ1-5; a weak D match, TRBD1 (6 bases). This CDR3 has 14 amino acids. The germline V and J ends were trimmed by 0 bases and 5 bases, with 11 bases remaining between them. Germline lookup yields CDR1 DFQATT and CDR2 SNEGSKA (reference sequence). The chain's CDR3 is CSARDRDTHQPQHF. As DNA, the CDR3 is TGCAGTGCTAGAGATCGGGACACCCATCAGCCCCAGCATTTT.

The rearrangement links TRBV3-1 to TRBJ2-3, with TRBD2 matching 7 bases. Germline CDR1 and CDR2: LGHDT and YNNKEL (reference sequence). Trimming at V came to 4 bases and at J to 5 bases, leaving 9 bases not matched to a gene. This CDR3 spans 15 amino acids. CDR3 loop: CASSLGWEGLDTQYF. CDR3 coding DNA: TGTGCCAGCAGCCTCGGGTGGGAGGGTTTAGATACGCAGTATTTT.

This clonotype appeared a few times. CDR3 coding DNA: TGTGCCACCAGTGATTTGAGGACAGGGTCATACAATGAGCAGTTCTTC. Amino acid sequence: CATSDLRTGSYNEQFF. This rearrangement joins TRBV24-1 to TRBJ2-1, with 8 bases identical to TRBD1. CDR1 KGHDR and CDR2 SFDVKD come from the germline V gene. The CDR3 extends over 16 amino acids. Trimming at V came to 0 bases and at J to 4 bases, leaving 4 bases not matched to a gene.

In its sample, this clonotype was seen many times. This sequence joins TRBV7-2 and TRBJ2-2, with D perhaps given as TRBD1 or TRBD2 (5 bases each). The CDR3 is 14 residues long. Germline CDR1 is SGHTA and CDR2 is FQGNSA. V was cut by 3 bases and J by 6 bases, with 11 bases left in between. CDR3 bases: TGTGCCAGCAGCTTCAGCGTGGGGGCCGGGGAGCTGTTTTTT. It yields the protein CASSFSVGAGELFF.

This chain links TRBV7-9 with TRBJ2-1; 7 positions match TRBD1. Trimming cost V 5 bases and J 3 bases; bases outside gene matches: 7. This CDR3 comprises 15 residues. Germline loops: CDR1 SEHNR, CDR2 FQNEAQ (reference sequence). The chain's CDR3 is CASSPTGTVYNEQFF. The CDR3 coding sequence is TGTGCCAGCAGCCCGACAGGGACCGTCTACAATGAGCAGTTCTTC.

This clonotype was detected only a few times. The V call is TRBV20-1, the J call TRBJ1-3; 9 nucleotides agree with TRBD1. CDR3 size: 17 residues. V lost 0 bases and J lost 4; bases outside the gene matches: 10. Germline values: CDR1 DFQATT, CDR2 SNEGSKA (reference sequence). CDR3 loop: CSARDRGQGVFGNTIYF. DNA for the CDR3: TGCAGTGCTAGAGATCGGGGACAGGGCGTGTTCGGAAACACCATATATTTT.

This clonotype was detected many times. V gene TRBV11-2 combines with J gene TRBJ2-1, with D uncertain. CDR1 and CDR2 (germline): SGHAT, FQNNGV. The CDR3 extends over 19 amino acids. V lost 2 bases and J lost 0, with 20 bases in between. The CDR3 protein is CASSLRSRGFLSSYNEQFF. The CDR3, as DNA: TGTGCCAGCAGCTTACGCTCTAGAGGCTTTCTGAGCTCCTACAATGAGCAGTTCTTC.

This clonotype has just a few counts. The J gene is TRBJ1-2, the V gene TRBV27; perhaps TRBD1 as D (5 bases). Germline V gene data show CDR1 as MNHEY and CDR2 as SMNVEV (reference sequence). The CDR3 is 14 residues long. Trimming took off 6 bases at V and 6 bases at J, with 17 bases between the two ends. The CDR3 loop reads CASRGLRDRNGYTF. CDR3 in DNA: TGTGCCAGCAGAGGCCTCCGGGACCGCAATGGCTACACCTTC.

V is TRBV14 and J is TRBJ2-1; 11 positions match TRBD2. V trimming: 4 bases; J trimming: 6 bases; junction bases outside the gene matches: 5. Germline V gene sequence: CDR1 SGHDN, CDR2 FVKESK. The CDR3 spans 15 residues. CDR3 loop: CASSRGTSGPNEQFF. In DNA form, the CDR3 reads TGTGCCAGCAGCCGCGGGACTAGCGGACCCAATGAGCAGTTCTTC.

V gene TRBV5-5 combines with J gene TRBJ2-1, with D perhaps TRBD1 (6 bases). This CDR3 spans 15 amino acids. Germline CDR1 is SGHKS and CDR2 is YYEKEE (reference sequence). V lost 7 bases and J 4 bases, leaving 18 bases between the germline ends. The CDR3 nucleotides read TGTGCCAGCCGATCCTCCGGGACAAGATACAATGAGCAGTTCTTC. It encodes CASRSSGTRYNEQFF.

In this sample, this clonotype turned up many times. The V and J genes are TRBV5-1 and TRBJ2-2; no clear D. Germline lookup yields CDR1 SGHRS and CDR2 YFSETQ. V was shortened by 7 bases and J by 8 bases, with 12 bases between the two germline ends. The CDR3 length is 12 residues. In nucleotides, the CDR3 is TGCGCCAGCGGTTCCGCGCCGGGGGAGCTGTTTTTT. Translating gives CASGSAPGELFF. The full variable domain, in which reference TRBV5-1 and TRBJ2-2 provide the parts outside the CDR3, is KAGVTQTPRYLIKTRGQQVTLSCSPISGHRSVSWYQQTPGQGLQFLFEYFSETQRNKGNFPGRFSGRQFSNSRSEMNVSTLELGDSALYLCASGSAPGELFFGEGSRLTVL.

This clonotype was detected only a few times. This chain uses TRBV7-2 with TRBJ1-4; 9 bases line up with TRBD1. Trimming cost V 5 bases and J 8 bases; bases outside gene matches: 12. The CDR3 contains 16 residues. CDR1 is SGHTA, CDR2 FQGNSA, per germline. CDR3 sequence: CASSGSLQGAGEKLFF. As DNA, the CDR3 is TGTGCCAGCAGCGGATCACTACAGGGGGCGGGAGAAAAACTGTTTTTT.

This clonotype occurred many times. The rearrangement uses TRBV7-9 and TRBJ2-1; 16 nucleotides align to TRBD2. The CDR3 has 16 amino acids. Germline CDR1 and CDR2: SEHNR and FQNEAQ (reference sequence). After removal of 5 bases from V and 7 bases from J, the junction contained 5 bases not matched to a gene. The CDR3 loop reads CASSLGLAGGQNEQFF. CDR3 DNA: TGTGCCAGCAGCCTGGGACTAGCGGGGGGGCAGAATGAGCAGTTCTTC.

This chain links TRBV5-1 with TRBJ2-1; 8 bases fit TRBD1. This CDR3 region has 15 residues. J gave up 7 bases and V 0 bases, and 6 bases lay outside the gene matches. Germline V gene sequence: CDR1 SGHRS, CDR2 YFSETQ. In DNA, the CDR3 is TGCGCCAGCAGCTTGGGGGCAGGGGGCGGAAATGAGCAGTTCTTC. This gives the protein CASSLGAGGGNEQFF.

This clonotype was detected a few times. This chain connects TRBV7-3 to TRBJ2-3; D is possibly TRBD2 (5 bases). Trimming pared 5 bases from V and 3 bases from J, leaving 15 bases between. CDR1 is SGHTA and CDR2 is FQGTGA in the germline V gene. This CDR3 has 15 residues. The DNA for the CDR3 is TGTGCCAGCAGCGAACTAGGTTCGGGGACAGATACGCAGTATTTT. Amino acid sequence: CASSELGSGTDTQYF.

This chain uses TRBV2 with TRBJ2-3, with 7 bases lining up with TRBD2. In germline, CDR1 is SNHLY, CDR2 FYNNEI. The CDR3 consists of 16 residues. Unmatched junction bases numbered 5, after V lost 2 bases and J lost 0 bases. CDR3 loop: CASSELGRGSTDTQYF. In nucleotides, the CDR3 is TGTGCCAGCAGTGAACTGGGGCGGGGGAGCACAGATACGCAGTATTTT.

This clonotype was counted a few times. The genes are TRBV7-2 and TRBJ2-4; D gene ambiguous. Trimming pared 5 bases from V and 6 bases from J, leaving 11 bases between. Germline V gene lookup returns CDR1 SGHTA and CDR2 FQGNSA. CDR3 size: 13 residues. The chain's CDR3 is CASSLSRLNIQYF. In DNA form, the CDR3 reads TGTGCCAGCAGCCTTAGTCGGTTAAACATTCAGTACTTC.

The chain couples TRBV5-1 to TRBJ2-7, with 11 bases lining up with TRBD1. This CDR3 region has 14 residues. J gave up 4 bases and V 6 bases, and 6 bases lay outside the gene matches. Germline V gene data show CDR1 as SGHRS and CDR2 as YFSETQ. CDR3 region: CASTRDRGGYEQYF. The CDR3 nucleotides read TGCGCCAGCACCCGGGACAGGGGGGGATACGAGCAGTACTTC. Variable domain in full (rest from reference TRBV5-1 and TRBJ2-7): KAGVTQTPRYLIKTRGQQVTLSCSPISGHRSVSWYQQTPGQGLQFLFEYFSETQRNKGNFPGRFSGRQFSNSRSEMNVSTLELGDSALYLCASTRDRGGYEQYFGPGTRLTVT.

This clonotype was detected many times. This chain links TRBV7-6 with TRBJ1-4; a weak D match, TRBD1 (6 bases). This CDR3 comprises 17 residues. The V end was cut by 2 bases, the J end by 3 bases, with 16 bases between. The germline gives CDR1 SGHVS, CDR2 FNYEAQ. The CDR3 DNA sequence: TGTGCCAGCAGCTTATACTCAGGACAGAACCCTAATGAAAAACTGTTTTTT. This translates into CASSLYSGQNPNEKLFF.